The entry below describes one T cell receptor (beta chain). Its antigen is unknown. Per-base quality was not reported, and no clone a single base away is much larger than it. Library preparation employed the immunoSEQ multiplex PCR assay. The multiplex PCR relied on a mix of 60 forward primers for TCR Vbeta segments and 13 reverse primers for TCR Jbeta segments. The CDR3 region of rearranged TCR beta genes was amplified from genomic DNA by a multiplex PCR assay. On the Illumina HiSeq System, the amplified TCR beta libraries were sequenced as 87-base-pair reads. Per the authors' processing: A later analysis tallied 80 million to 95 million unique TCR beta chains across the 650 to 750 repertoires, and around 10 million of those chains were shared by two or more donors. Raw reads were error-corrected and collapsed into unique sequences with a nearest-neighbor algorithm that merged closely related sequences to remove PCR and sequencing errors. Alignment of CDR3 sequences to IMGT reference sequences was used to assign V, D and J gene segments. For a sequence to be retained, a match of at least six nucleotides was required to both a V gene segment and a J gene segment. A rearrangement counted as productive if the CDR3 had no stop codons and remained in frame with V and J, and every other rearrangement counted as non-productive. Following IMGT convention, CDR3 was defined as the stretch from the second conserved V-encoded cysteine to the conserved J-encoded phenylalanine. In an earlier analysis of approximately 590 of the donors, sequences lacking an unambiguous match to a single V gene segment were excluded. An earlier analysis of approximately 590 of the donors called V segments functional above 56.7% productive rearrangements and segregating when the between-donor standard deviation exceeded 5%. A statistical classification framework was built to diagnose cytomegalovirus status from the catalog of TCR beta chain sequences. In a later analysis, V and J genes were assigned by comparing TCR nucleotide sequences against IMGT/GENE-DB human TR gene sequences. A later analysis assigned CDR3 sequences and most-parsimonious VDJ recombination scenarios with the TCRdist pipeline. A later analysis defined each TCR beta chain by its CDR3 amino acid sequence plus V-gene family, and excluded reads lacking a unique V-gene family. To address suspected cross-contamination and a sequencing artifact, a later analysis removed 592 highly shared, low-generation-probability nucleotide sequences. For each public chain, a later analysis derived a clonal expansion index from normalized ranks of inferred template counts within each repertoire. In a later analysis, generation probabilities were computed with a VDJ recombination model fitted to out-of-frame rearrangements, and the resulting probabilities were checked against IGoR. In a later analysis, TCR-TCR, TCR-HLA and TCR-CMV co-occurrence was scored with hypergeometric tests, and a repertoire-size bias correction was applied to TCR pairs. To estimate false discovery rates, a later analysis permuted the HLA or CMV assignments 20 times. A later analysis grouped co-occurring TCRs with DBSCAN, adding TCRdist sequence similarity when clustering within HLA-allele-positive subsets. For co-occurrence clustering, repertoires with fewer than 30,000 or more than 120,000 public chains were excluded, along with 4 to 6 repertoires with anomalous nucleotide sharing. TCRdb provides this immuneACCESS table in a form limited to in-frame rearrangements. Some clones are lacking; in checked studies, under half of them reflect an unresolved V gene, and why the rest are absent is not known. V and J calls and clone size follow that table, whereas D and trimming were derived from the DNA. A total of roughly 150,000 clones appear in this sample, 70% of them only once. 2.1% of the sample comes from the top ten.

In total, approximately 610 healthy bone marrow donors made up the cohort. All cohort members were sampled while nominally healthy, although unrecorded immune exposures were likely present. The donor was CMV seropositive and was included in the group of about 290 seropositive cohort members. Each donor provided a peripheral blood sample, and peripheral blood mononuclear cells were used for TCR beta sequencing. Genomic DNA was extracted from the blood cell samples with the Qiagen DNeasy Blood Extraction Kit. The record originates from a study of cytomegalovirus exposure and HLA in healthy donors (TCRdb year 2017). Context from the whole study: In an earlier analysis of 587 of the donors, less than 350 Gb of sequence data and 90 million to 120 million unique TCR beta sequences from 150 million to 200 million T cells were reported. A later analysis re-analyzed previously published TCR beta repertoires from 666 donors and added high-resolution HLA genotyping to study TCR occurrence patterns. Because of strong linkage in the cohort, roughly five DR-DQ haplotypes were treated as single units for association and clustering. The study used immunosequencing to profile the T cell repertoires of more than 650 subjects and linked those repertoires to cytomegalovirus serostatus. Rather than using new phenotypic data, the later analysis identified candidate immune exposures from TCR beta sequences and from how often those sequences occurred across donors. Among roughly 400 genotyped donors of the cohort, an average of around 250,000 unique TCR beta nucleotide sequences was sequenced per donor, of which about 19% were non-productive. A later genetic analysis used genome-wide SNP genotypes for about 55% of the 666 donors, treating that subset as a discovery cohort. An earlier analysis of some 500 of the donors used high-throughput TCR beta sequencing to judge whether each TCR beta V gene segment behaved as functional or pseudogenic. Among the approximately 420 genotyped donors, under 90% belonged to the genetic ancestry cluster associated with self-reported Caucasian donors. Besides the first cohort of hundreds of subjects, a separate validation cohort made up of 120 or so different subjects was used. About 300 gigabases of sequencing data and around 87 million unique TCR sequences were included in an early release covering roughly 700 HLA-typed donors. Typing coverage varied by locus: about 629-640 donors for A, B, C, DRB1 and DQB1; roughly 510 for DQA1; more than 600 for DPA1; some 470 for DPB1. Alongside the repertoire data, information on donor age, sex, ethnicity and CMV serostatus was compiled. All discovery cohort repertoires had been generated using a single sequencing platform. HLA typing included class I and class II loci at four-digit resolution. The study aimed to test whether signatures of past pathogen exposure could be identified by cataloging public T cell receptors. High-throughput TCR immunosequencing, statistical association of individual TCRs with disease status, and machine learning were combined to predict cytomegalovirus infection status. Study-wide conclusions, independent of this receptor: This cohort had only TCR beta chains sequenced, and the lack of alpha or paired-chain data limited which features could be detected. In a later analysis, the rate of TCR association differed among HLA loci, with DRB1 alleles having the most associated TCRs and HLA-C alleles having the fewest. Linkage disequilibrium might explain the correlated functional status among segregating V segments, but an unknown experimental factor could not be ruled out. Because counts were too low, seventeen rarely observed V segments, including chromosome 9 orphons, were left out of the earlier analysis of roughly 600 of the donors. Assigning TCR associations to individual alleles was difficult when HLA alleles, especially DR and DQ, strongly co-occurred. A cluster of highly shared sequence variants was judged likely to represent a technical artifact of the sequencing pipeline. Most CMV-associated TCR beta chains appeared to be HLA-restricted in a later analysis, and the HLA associations seemed to be driven largely by CMV exposure. A later genetic analysis associated a missense DCLRE1C variant with V-gene and J-gene trimming of TCR beta chains, and an independent cohort replicated the association. It was suggested by the authors that the approach could potentially be generalized to other disease states and immunological phenotypes. Because HLA typing was unavailable for some donors at each locus, only the typed subset was used in association tests. A later genetic analysis reported fewer N-insertions in productive TCRs among donors in an Asian-associated ancestry cluster than the roughly 700-donor mean. A later analysis reported that several top co-occurrence clusters appeared linked to parvovirus B19, influenza, CMV and Epstein-Barr virus. Specific HLA alleles were associated with 15,000 to 20,000 TCR beta sequences at a false discovery rate of 0.05 in a later analysis. Presence/absence analyses assumed roughly uniform sequencing depth across donors, an assumption that may not hold. The study gave a list of about 160 TCR beta chains associated with cytomegalovirus. In a later analysis, HLA-associated TCR beta chains showed more clonal expansion and lower generation probabilities than non-associated chains that were equally common. The classifier was reported to diagnose cytomegalovirus status with high specificity and sensitivity in both the original cohort and the validation cohort. The only immune exposure information available for the cohort was CMV serostatus. In an earlier analysis of about 550 of the donors, most TCR beta V segments were observed in productive rearrangements about 90% or about 30% of the time, broadly matching IMGT annotations. Most TCR sequences were observed very rarely across donors, whereas some public TCRs were present in many individuals. A further reported finding was that TCR beta sequences accurately predicted the HLA-A and HLA-B alleles for most subjects in the first cohort. In vitro tests confirmed that a few of the cytomegalovirus-associated TCR beta chains recognize cytomegalovirus antigens. Some IMGT-functional V segments, including TRBV6-2 and TRBV6-3, could not be distinguished by the 87-base-pair reads and were therefore excluded.

V is pared back by 4 bases and J by 1 base, with 14 bases lying between the germline termini. The germline V gene provides CDR1 MDHEN and CDR2 SYDVKM. There are 16 amino acids in the CDR3, from cysteine to phenylalanine inclusive. The read is trimmed to its CDR3 DNA, 48 bases read in frame from base 1. The sequenced sample was PBMCs. Here the chain combines TRBV28 and TRBJ2-4; matching of 6 bases hints at TRBD1 as the D gene. This receptor was obtained from a woman in her sixties in good health and CMV-seropositive. The DNA reads as follows: TGTGCCAGCAGTTCAACAGGGATGGGGGCCAAAAACATTCAGTACTTC. Translated, it gives CASSSTGMGAKNIQYF.